This T cell receptor beta chain was obtained from a study of regulatory T cells in long-lasting Graves disease. At the level of the study: For under 3 months, newly diagnosed Graves' patients had been taking antithyroid drugs. Broader study findings: TRBV28, TRBJ1-2 and TRBJ2-5 were segments that persistent disease favored.

This sample's time point: newly diagnosed GD, antithyroid drugs for less than 3 months. RNA extracted from PBMCs served as the sequencing template. Investigators prepared the TCR beta libraries by applying iRepertoire HTBI primers and Arm-PCR of CDR3 regions. MiXCR was run by TCRdb on the multiplex PCR reads, yielding one entry per CDR3 protein. The sample shows about 540,000 distinct CDR3 sequences, less than 15% of them seen only once. In germline, CDR1 is KGHSH, CDR2 LQKENI. With 3 bases clipped from V and 5 bases from J, the junction kept 6 bases outside the gene matches. This CDR3 is 14 amino acids long. This clonotype was seen many times. Its matching antigen is unknown. In addition, the sample was reused for a study of T cells in Graves' hyperthyroidism and ophthalmopathy. As reported in that work: Stable hyperthyroidism: no ophthalmopathy progression over 18 months of follow-up.

This receptor was obtained from a man aged 30 to 45 with Graves disease. This chain uses TRBV18 with TRBJ1-2, with 7 bases fitting TRBD1. The sample in question was peripheral blood mononuclear cells (PBMCs), obtained at new diagnosis, from a patient treated with antithyroid drugs. CDR3: CASSPRQGGYGYTF. DNA for the CDR3: TGTGCCAGCTCACCCCGACAGGGCGGATATGGCTACACCTTC.